Shown below are 9 T cell receptor beta chains from a single sample sequenced in a study of T cell repertoires in cytomegalovirus infection. For these TCRs, the target antigens are not known. TCRdb processed the reads anew with MiXCR; each CDR3 protein has one entry. The sample has fewer than 1,000,000 distinct CDR3 sequences; approximately 31% are singletons. Sequenced here: cultured CD8+ T cells from PBMCs, sampled from culture after CMV antigen stimulation. The receptor set was obtained from a human donor in good health (CMV status not recorded). Some clones in this sample may be carry-over from other donors' samples.

This sequence joins TRBV5-3 and TRBJ2-7, with D perhaps matching TRBD1 or TRBD2 (5 bases each). TRBV5-3 is labeled an ORF, and its function is uncertain. The CDR3 runs to 15 residues. This CDR3 is CASSLEAGMSYEQYV. DNA for the CDR3: TGTGCCAGCAGCTTGGAGGCAGGGATGTCCTACGAGCAGTACGTC.

This rearrangement joins TRBV7-6 to TRBJ1-3, with no clear D. Germline V gene sequence: CDR1 SGHVS, CDR2 FNYEAQ. The CDR3 is 15 residues long. Deletions cut 4 bases from V and 1 base from J, with 11 bases between. The DNA of the CDR3 is TGTGCCAGCAGCTGGGCGAGCTATTCTGGAAACACCATATATTTT. This encodes CASSWASYSGNTIYF.

This chain links TRBV6-5 with TRBJ2-5; TRBD1 matches at 7 bases. V gave up 0 bases and J gave up 5 bases; unmatched junction bases: 9. Germline CDR1 and CDR2: MNHEY and SVGAGI. The CDR3 runs 16 residues. The CDR3 protein is CASSYSDDRVQETQYF. The CDR3 coding sequence is TGTGCCAGCAGTTACTCGGATGACAGGGTCCAGGAGACCCAGTACTTC.

CDR3 sequence (DNA): TGTGCCAGCAGCTTAAGCGGGGGGTATGAGACCCAGTACTTC. It translates to CASSLSGGYETQYF. This sequence joins TRBV7-9 and TRBJ2-5; TRBD2 agrees at 9 bases. The CDR3 contains 14 residues. Germline loops: CDR1 SEHNR, CDR2 FQNEAQ (reference sequence). The ends lost 2 bases at V and 5 bases at J; junction bases unmatched: 3.

This clonotype was detected ten times or more. J is TRBJ2-2 and V is TRBV7-2; 11 bases map to TRBD1. The CDR3 is 13 amino acids. Trimming took 10 bases from V and 5 from J; bases not matched to a gene: 3. The germline V gene encodes CDR1 SGHTA and CDR2 FQGNSA. CDR3 in amino acids: CATDRGRTGELFF. The CDR3 coding sequence is TGTGCCACGGACAGGGGGCGTACCGGGGAGCTGTTTTTT.

This chain links TRBV3-1 with TRBJ2-5, with TRBD2 identical over 10 bases. J was trimmed by 3 bases and V by 0 bases; bases with no gene match: 7. Germline CDR1 LGHDT, CDR2 YNNKEL (reference sequence). The CDR3 length is 17 residues. The CDR3 DNA reads TGTGCCAGCAGCCAAGATCCGGCTAGCGGGGGAGAAGAGACCCAGTACTTC. Translating gives CASSQDPASGGEETQYF.

The V call is TRBV4-1, the J call TRBJ2-1, with no clear D. Germline-derived CDR1 and CDR2 are MGHRA and YSYEKL. CDR3 length: 16 residues. V shed 0 bases and J shed 0 bases, with 9 bases lying between them. The DNA for the CDR3 is TGCGCCAGCAGCCAAGACACAGAGAGCTCCTACAATGAGCAGTTCTTC. Translating gives CASSQDTESSYNEQFF.

This clonotype was counted many times. This chain joins TRBV7-6 and TRBJ2-7; D not resolved. The CDR3 runs to 13 residues. The V end lost 5 bases, the J end lost 5 bases, and 13 bases lay between the germline ends. Germline assignment: CDR1 SGHVS and CDR2 FNYEAQ. The CDR3 DNA reads TGTGCCAGCAGCCGGACCCAGAACCACGAGCAGTACTTC. Encoded protein: CASSRTQNHEQYF.

This clonotype was seen a few times. CDR3 sequence: CASSDLRWGPLHF. CDR3 coding DNA: TGTGCCAGCAGTGACCTTCGCTGGGGACCCCTCCACTTT. The chain uses TRBV6-4 and TRBJ1-6, with D unclear. Trimming removed 2 bases at V and 12 bases at J, with 11 bases between. The CDR3 covers 13 residues. Per the germline V gene, CDR1 is MRHNA and CDR2 is SNTAGT.